A selection of T cell receptor beta chains follows, all from one sample in a study of blood T cell repertoires in COVID-19. Assay used: immunoSEQ multiplex PCR; TCRdb lists only in-frame clones, some missing. The top ten hold over 10% of the sample, which has 150,000 to 200,000 clones, around 83% seen once. The sample comprised peripheral blood. These receptors all stem from a man in his 70s who had recovered from COVID-19. Both conserved end residues are part of each CDR3. The D gene is left open where the match is weak. Where a row states a size, it is once, few, many or the class of an expanded clone; other rows omit it.

clone_size,j_call,d_call,v_call,cdr3_nt,cdr3_aa
-,TRBJ2-5,-,TRBV29-1,TGCAGCGTTGAAGAAAGCGAAAAAGAGACCCAGTACTTC,CSVEESEKETQYF
-,TRBJ1-1,-,TRBV5-1,TGCGCCAGCAGCTTGGACAGGGAAGCTTTCTTT,CASSLDREAFF
-,TRBJ1-6,-,TRBV6-5,TGTGCCAGCAGTCTCCAGGGGAATAATTCACCCCTCCACTTT,CASSLQGNNSPLHF
-,TRBJ2-1,-,TRBV10-1,TGCGCCAGCAGTGAGTCTAGCGGATTATACAATGAGCAGTTCTTC,CASSESSGLYNEQFF
many,TRBJ1-5,-,TRBV19,TGTGCCAGCCTGGGACACCTCAATCAGCCCCAGCATTTT,CASLGHLNQPQHF
-,TRBJ2-7,-,TRBV19,TGTGCCAGTAGTATCGGGATTGGACCCTACGAGCAGTACTTC,CASSIGIGPYEQYF
-,TRBJ2-1,TRBD2,TRBV7-3,TGTGCCAGCAGCTTAAGCTTGACTAGCGGCAATGAGCAGTTCTTC,CASSLSLTSGNEQFF
-,TRBJ2-7,-,TRBV14,TGTGCCAGCAGCCAGAATCCGGGACAAGCCTACGAGCAGTACTTC,CASSQNPGQAYEQYF
once,TRBJ2-2,-,TRBV1,TGCACCAGCAGCCAATCAGATTCGGGACTAGCGGGAGTAAACTACACCGGGGAGCTGTTTTTT,CTSSQSDSGLAGVNYTGELFF
-,TRBJ2-2,-,TRBV10-3,TGTGCCATCAGTGACGGCGGCGGCACCGGGGAGCTGTTTTTT,CAISDGGGTGELFF
-,TRBJ1-1,TRBD1,TRBV4-1,TGCGCCAGCAGCCAAGCCCTCGGACAGGGGAACACTGAAGCTTTCTTT,CASSQALGQGNTEAFF
few,TRBJ2-5,-,TRBV12-3/TRBV12-4,TGTGCCAGCAGTTTGGGGGGAGTTAAGACCCAGTACTTC,CASSLGGVKTQYF
-,TRBJ2-2,-,TRBV7-2,TGTGCCAGCAGCTTAGCGCCCGGGACAAACACCGGGGAGCTGTTTTTT,CASSLAPGTNTGELFF
-,TRBJ1-1,TRBD1,TRBV18,TGTGCCAGCTCACCAGGGACAGGGGGCGAGAAAAGGGCTTTCTTT,CASSPGTGGEKRAFF
-,TRBJ2-2,TRBD2,TRBV10-1,TGCGCCACCCGTAGCGGGAGAGGCCTCGACACCGGGGAGCTGTTTTTT,CATRSGRGLDTGELFF
-,TRBJ1-1,-,TRBV27,TGTGCCAGCAGTTTCGGGATCATGAACACTGAAGCTTTCTTT,CASSFGIMNTEAFF
-,TRBJ2-5,-,TRBV11-3,TGTGCCAGCAGCTTAACGAGGGAGCGGGAGACCCAGTACTTC,CASSLTRERETQYF
-,TRBJ2-7,-,TRBV29-1,TGCAGCGTTGACACGGGTTTCTCCGAGCAGTACTTC,CSVDTGFSEQYF
-,TRBJ2-3,TRBD2,TRBV18,TGTGCCAGCTCACGACGCACTTTTGCGGGAGAAAGAGATACGCAGTATTTT,CASSRRTFAGERDTQYF
-,TRBJ2-3,-,TRBV27,TGTGCCAGCAGTCCAGACAGCCCTCGCACAGATACGCAGTATTTT,CASSPDSPRTDTQYF
-,TRBJ1-2,-,TRBV5-6,TGTGCCAGCAGCCCTGGGCCGGCCGGCTACACCTTC,CASSPGPAGYTF